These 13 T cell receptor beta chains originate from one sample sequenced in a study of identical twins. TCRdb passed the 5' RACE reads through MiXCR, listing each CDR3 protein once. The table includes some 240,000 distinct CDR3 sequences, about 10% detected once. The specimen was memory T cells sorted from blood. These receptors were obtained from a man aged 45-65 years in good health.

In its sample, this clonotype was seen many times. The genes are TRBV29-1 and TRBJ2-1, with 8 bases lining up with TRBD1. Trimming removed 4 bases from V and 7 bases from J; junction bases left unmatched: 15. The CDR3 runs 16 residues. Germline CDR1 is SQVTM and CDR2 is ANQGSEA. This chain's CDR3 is CSVVPFRTGNENEQFF. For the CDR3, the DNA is TGCAGCGTTGTTCCTTTTCGGACAGGGAACGAGAATGAGCAGTTCTTC.

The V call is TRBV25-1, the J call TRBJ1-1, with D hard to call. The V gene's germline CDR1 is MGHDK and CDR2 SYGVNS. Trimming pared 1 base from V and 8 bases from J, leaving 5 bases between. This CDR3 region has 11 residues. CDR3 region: CASSELWEAFF. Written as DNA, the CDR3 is TGTGCCAGCAGTGAATTGTGGGAAGCTTTCTTT.

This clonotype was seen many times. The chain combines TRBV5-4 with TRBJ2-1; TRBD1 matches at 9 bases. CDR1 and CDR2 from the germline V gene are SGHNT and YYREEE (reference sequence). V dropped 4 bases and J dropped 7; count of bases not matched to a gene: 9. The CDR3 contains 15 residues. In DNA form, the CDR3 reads TGTGCCAGCAGCCCCCGGGACAGGGATAGGAATGAGCAGTTCTTC. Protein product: CASSPRDRDRNEQFF.

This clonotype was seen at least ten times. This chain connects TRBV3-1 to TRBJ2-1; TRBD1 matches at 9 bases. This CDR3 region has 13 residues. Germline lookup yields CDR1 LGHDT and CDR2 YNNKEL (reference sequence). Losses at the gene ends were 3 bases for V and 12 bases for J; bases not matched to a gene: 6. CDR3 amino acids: CASSQGQGFRQFF. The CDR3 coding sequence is TGTGCCAGCAGCCAGGGACAGGGATTTCGGCAGTTCTTC.

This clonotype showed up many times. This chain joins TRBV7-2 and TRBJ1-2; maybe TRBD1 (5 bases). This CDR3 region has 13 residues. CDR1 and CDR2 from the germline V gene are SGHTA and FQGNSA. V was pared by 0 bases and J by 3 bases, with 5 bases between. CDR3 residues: CASSLAGDYGYTF. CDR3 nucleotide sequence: TGTGCCAGCAGCTTAGCAGGGGACTATGGCTACACCTTC.

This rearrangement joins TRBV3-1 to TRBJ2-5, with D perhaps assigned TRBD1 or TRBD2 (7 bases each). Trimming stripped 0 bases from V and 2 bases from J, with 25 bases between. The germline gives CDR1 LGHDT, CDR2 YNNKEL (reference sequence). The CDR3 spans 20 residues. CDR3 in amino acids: CASSQEKTGRAANEQETQYF. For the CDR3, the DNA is TGTGCCAGCAGCCAAGAAAAGACAGGGAGGGCCGCAAACGAACAAGAGACCCAGTACTTC.

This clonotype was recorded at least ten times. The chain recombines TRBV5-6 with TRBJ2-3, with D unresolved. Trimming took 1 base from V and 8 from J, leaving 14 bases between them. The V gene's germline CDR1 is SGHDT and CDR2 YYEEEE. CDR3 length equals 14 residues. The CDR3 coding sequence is TGTGCCAGCAGCTTGTTTTTTCGCCCGGGTACGCAGTATTTT. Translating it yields CASSLFFRPGTQYF.

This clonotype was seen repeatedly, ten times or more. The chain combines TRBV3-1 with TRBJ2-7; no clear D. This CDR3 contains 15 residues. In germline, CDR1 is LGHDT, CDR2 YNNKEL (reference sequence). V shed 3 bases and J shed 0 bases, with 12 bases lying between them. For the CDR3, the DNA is TGTGCCAGCAGCCATTTGGCCCGTAGCTCCTACGAGCAGTACTTC. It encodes CASSHLARSSYEQYF.

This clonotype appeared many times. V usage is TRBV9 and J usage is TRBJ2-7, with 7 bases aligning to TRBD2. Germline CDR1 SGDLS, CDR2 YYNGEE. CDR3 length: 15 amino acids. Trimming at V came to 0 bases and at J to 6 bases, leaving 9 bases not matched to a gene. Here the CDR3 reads CASSVEAGLGSEQYF. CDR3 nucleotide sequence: TGTGCCAGCAGCGTAGAAGCGGGGTTGGGATCCGAGCAGTACTTC.

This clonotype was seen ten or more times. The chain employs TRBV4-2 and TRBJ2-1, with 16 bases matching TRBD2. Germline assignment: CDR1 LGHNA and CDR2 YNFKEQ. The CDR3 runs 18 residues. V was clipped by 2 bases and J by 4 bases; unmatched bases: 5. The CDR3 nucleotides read TGTGCCAGCAGCCAATCGGGACTAGCGGGAGGGCCTTACAATGAGCAGTTCTTC. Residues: CASSQSGLAGGPYNEQFF.

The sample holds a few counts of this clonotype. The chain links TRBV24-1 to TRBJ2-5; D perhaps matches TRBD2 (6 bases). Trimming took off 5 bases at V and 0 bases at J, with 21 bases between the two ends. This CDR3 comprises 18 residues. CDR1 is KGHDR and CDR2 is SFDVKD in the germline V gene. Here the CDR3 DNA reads TGTGCCACCAGTGTAGGACTGGCGAAGGGACTCAACCAAGAGACCCAGTACTTC. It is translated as CATSVGLAKGLNQETQYF.

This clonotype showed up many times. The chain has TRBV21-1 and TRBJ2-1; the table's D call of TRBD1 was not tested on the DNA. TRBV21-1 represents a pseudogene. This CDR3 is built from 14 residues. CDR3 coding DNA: TGTGCCAGCAGCAAGAGTAAGCCGGGGAATGAGCAGTTCTTC. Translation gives CASSKSKPGNEQFF.

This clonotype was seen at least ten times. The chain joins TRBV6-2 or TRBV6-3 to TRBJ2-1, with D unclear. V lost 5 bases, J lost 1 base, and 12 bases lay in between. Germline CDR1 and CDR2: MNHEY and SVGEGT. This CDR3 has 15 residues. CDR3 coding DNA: TGTGCCAGCAGTAAAGATGGCGGATCCTACAATGAGCAGTTCTTC. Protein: CASSKDGGSYNEQFF.